The 13 T cell receptor beta chains listed next were all sequenced from one sample in a study of shared clonotypes between healthy human individuals. Using immunoSEQ multiplex PCR, the repertoire was profiled, and TCRdb retains in-frame clones only, with some absent. Of approximately 500,000 clones in the sample, approximately 81% were seen once. Sequencing was done on a sample of PBMCs. The receptors come from a woman in her thirties or forties in good health. Some clones in this sample may be carry-over from other donors' samples.

CDR3 sequence (DNA): TGTGCCAGCAGCTTGAGCACAGCGAACACTGAAGCTTTCTTT. It is translated as CASSLSTANTEAFF. This rearrangement joins TRBV5-4 to TRBJ1-1; no definite D call. Germline V gives CDR1 SGHNT, CDR2 YYREEE (reference sequence). Trimming stripped 1 base from V and 1 base from J, with 8 bases between. The length of the CDR3 is 14 residues.

The chain links TRBV30 to TRBJ1-1; no clear D gene. The V end was cut by 3 bases, the J end by 0 bases, with 11 bases between. This CDR3 has 14 residues. Germline CDR1 GTSNPN, CDR2 SVGIG (reference sequence). This CDR3 reads CAWRDGVLNTEAFF. The CDR3 DNA follows: TGTGCCTGGAGGGACGGGGTATTGAACACTGAAGCTTTCTTT. The complete variable domain, with remaining parts taken from reference TRBV30 and TRBJ1-1, reads SQTIHQWPATLVQPVGSPLSLECTVEGTSNPNLYWYRQAAGRGLQLLFYSVGIGQISSEVPQNLSASRPQDRQFILSSKKLLLSDSGFYLCAWRDGVLNTEAFFGQGTRLTVV.

With regard to this clone: A far larger clone is one base from this, pointing to a likely read error. CDR3 sequence: CASSDGQENTEAFF. The DNA for the CDR3 is TGTGCCAGCAGTGATGGACAGGAGAACACTGAAGCTTTCTTT. The rearrangement uses TRBV6-4 and TRBJ1-1, with 7 bases identical to TRBD1. The length of the CDR3 is 14 residues. The germline V gene encodes CDR1 MRHNA and CDR2 SNTAGT. The junction had 2 bases not matched to a gene; V was cut back by 3 bases and J by 1 base.

The J gene is TRBJ1-2, the V gene TRBV28; 7 nucleotides align to TRBD1. The CDR3 has 16 residues. CDR1 and CDR2 (germline): MDHEN, SYDVKM. V gave up 6 bases and J gave up 4 bases; unmatched junction bases: 14. This CDR3 reads CASSGTVQRGSYGYTF. In DNA, the CDR3 is TGTGCCAGCAGCGGGACAGTCCAACGTGGGTCCTATGGCTACACCTTC.

V is TRBV6-5 and J is TRBJ2-7; D unresolved. The CDR3 has 14 amino acids. Trimming removed 1 base at V and 7 bases at J, with 14 bases between. Germline V gives CDR1 MNHEY, CDR2 SVGAGI. The CDR3: CASSYLTGKREQYF. The CDR3 DNA sequence: TGTGCCAGCAGTTACTTGACCGGAAAAAGGGAGCAGTACTTC.

Note on this clone: Other nucleotide sequences in the sample specify the same CDR3. The V and J genes are TRBV9 and TRBJ2-2; D remains ambiguous. The CDR3 is 14 residues long. Trimming stripped 4 bases from V and 3 bases from J, with 10 bases between. Germline-derived CDR1 and CDR2 are SGDLS and YYNGEE. The CDR3 sequence: CASSSRSYTGELFF. CDR3 sequence (DNA): TGTGCCAGCAGCAGCCGGTCCTACACCGGGGAGCTGTTTTTT.

The V call is TRBV28, the J call TRBJ1-2; D is possibly TRBD1 (5 bases). V lost 6 bases, J lost 8 bases, and 22 bases lay in between. CDR1 and CDR2 from the germline V gene are MDHEN and SYDVKM. This CDR3 spans 15 amino acids. The CDR3 DNA is TGTGCCAGCAGCCCTCCTTCCCCAGGGCGGTGGGGCTACACCTTC. This sequence encodes CASSPPSPGRWGYTF.

The rearrangement links TRBV5-6 to TRBJ2-7, with D possibly being TRBD2 (7 bases). The CDR3 is 17 residues long. V was cut by 4 bases and J by 1 base, with 21 bases left in between. From germline, CDR1 is SGHDT and CDR2 YYEEEE. CDR3 DNA: TGTGCCAGCAGCCTGGAACAGAGGGGGGGAGTATCCTACGAGCAGTACTTC. Translating gives CASSLEQRGGVSYEQYF.

On this clone itself: Other DNA variants within this sample encode the same CDR3. The chain is built from TRBV27 and TRBJ2-7; 8 nucleotides align to TRBD1. Germline V lookup: CDR1 MNHEY, CDR2 SMNVEV (reference sequence). The CDR3 contains 16 residues. After removal of 1 base from V and 0 bases from J, the junction contained 5 bases not matched to a gene. Here the CDR3 reads CASSLLAGGLSYEQYF. CDR3 DNA sequence: TGTGCCAGCAGTTTATTGGCAGGGGGCCTCTCCTACGAGCAGTACTTC.

The gene calls are TRBV2 and TRBJ1-2; 7 bases match TRBD1. The V segment lost 6 bases and the J segment 6 bases; nucleotides outside the gene matches: 10. The CDR3 contains 14 residues. Looked up from germline, CDR1 is SNHLY and CDR2 is FYNNEI. CDR3 DNA: TGTGCCAGCAGCGGGACAGCCGCCTCGGATGGCTACACCTTC. The encoded protein is CASSGTAASDGYTF. The complete variable domain, with remaining parts taken from reference TRBV2 and TRBJ1-2, reads EPEVTQTPSHQVTQMGQEVILRCVPISNHLYFYWYRQILGQKVEFLVSFYNNEISEKSEIFDDQFSVERPDGSNFTLKIRSTKLEDSAMYFCASSGTAASDGYTFGSGTRLTVV.

V usage is TRBV5-1 and J usage is TRBJ2-7; D gene uncertain. This CDR3 is built from 15 residues. The germline gives CDR1 SGHRS, CDR2 YFSETQ. V shed 4 bases and J shed 2 bases, with 16 bases lying between them. CDR3 DNA sequence: TGCGCCAGCAGCCGGGCCCCCGGCTCCGCCTACGAGCAGTACTTC. It is translated as CASSRAPGSAYEQYF.

The chain employs TRBV7-9 and TRBJ2-7; 13 bases agree with TRBD2. The CDR3 runs 16 residues. Germline CDR1 and CDR2: SEHNR and FQNEAQ (reference sequence). The V and J ends lost 7 bases and 6 bases, in that order; junction bases with no gene match: 12. In DNA form, the CDR3 reads TGTGCCAGCACAACGGGAGGGGGACTAGCGGGATCCGAGCAGTACTTC. It is translated as CASTTGGGLAGSEQYF.

Comments on this clone: A far larger clone is only one base removed, so a read error is likely. The conserved phenylalanine or tryptophan normally closing the CDR3 is absent here, so this likely arose from a read error. It is unclear where the CDR3 begins or ends on the DNA, so no DNA is shown, and the CDR3 is as TCRdb lists it. The rearrangement uses TRBV6-1 and TRBJ1-2. A total of 12 residues make up the CDR3, ends included. Looked up from germline, CDR1 is MNHNS and CDR2 is SASEGT. The chain's CDR3 is CASSEEQRVFLL.